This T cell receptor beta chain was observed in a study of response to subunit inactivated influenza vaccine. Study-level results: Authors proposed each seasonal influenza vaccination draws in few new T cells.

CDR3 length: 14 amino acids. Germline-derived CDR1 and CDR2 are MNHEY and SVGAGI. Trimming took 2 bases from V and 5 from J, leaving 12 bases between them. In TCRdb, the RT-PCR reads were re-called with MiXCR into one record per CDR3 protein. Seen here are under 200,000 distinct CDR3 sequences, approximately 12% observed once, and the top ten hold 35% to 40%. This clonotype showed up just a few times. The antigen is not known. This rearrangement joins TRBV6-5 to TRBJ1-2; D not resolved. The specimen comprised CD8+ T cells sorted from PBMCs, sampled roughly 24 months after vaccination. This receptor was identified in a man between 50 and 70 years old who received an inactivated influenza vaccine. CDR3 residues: CASSYLGPEYGYTF. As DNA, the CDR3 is TGTGCCAGCAGTTACCTTGGACCGGAATATGGCTACACCTTC.